One and the same sample provided the 23 T cell receptor beta chains below, sequenced in a study of T cells in Graves' hyperthyroidism and ophthalmopathy. TCR beta CDR3 sequences were amplified from RNA transcripts. Carried out on the TCR CDR3, a first-round RT-PCR used the HTBI primer set. One entry per CDR3 protein, called by TCRdb with MiXCR from the multiplex PCR reads. The sample lists about 180,000 distinct CDR3 sequences, approximately 15% occurring once. The specimen was blood. The receptors stem from a woman in her forties or fifties with Graves' hyperthyroidism.

This clonotype was picked up many times. The V call is TRBV11-2, the J call TRBJ1-3; D perhaps matches TRBD1 (6 bases). Between the trimmed V and J ends, which lost 1 base and 7 bases, there was a span of 26 bases. The CDR3 is made up of 19 amino acids. Per the germline V gene, CDR1 is SGHAT and CDR2 is FQNNGV. CDR3 nucleotide sequence: TGTGCCAGCAGCTTAGGGGGCACCCCGGGACACTCGATCCGGAACACCATATATTTT. Translation gives CASSLGGTPGHSIRNTIYF.

This clonotype was recorded at least ten times. V and J are TRBV6-2 or TRBV6-3 and TRBJ2-6, with 7 bases that match TRBD1. J gave up 3 bases and V 1 base, and 21 bases lay outside the gene matches. There are 22 residues in the CDR3. In germline, CDR1 is MNHEY, CDR2 SVGEGT. CDR3: CASSYFRRNRDSTGVGANVLTF. The CDR3 nucleotides are TGTGCCAGCAGTTACTTCCGACGTAACCGGGACAGCACAGGGGTTGGGGCCAACGTCCTGACTTTC.

This clonotype was found many times. The chain is built from TRBV5-1 and TRBJ2-1, with D possibly matching TRBD1 (6 bases). The CDR3 totals 12 residues. V lost 4 bases, J lost 7 bases, and 9 bases lay in between. Germline CDR1 and CDR2: SGHRS and YFSETQ. CDR3 bases: TGCGCCAGCAGCATTCAGGGGAATGAGCAGTTCTTC. This translates into CASSIQGNEQFF.

This clonotype was observed at least ten times. This chain connects TRBV20-1 to TRBJ1-5; 7 bases match TRBD1. The germline V gene encodes CDR1 DFQATT and CDR2 SNEGSKA (reference sequence). Unmatched junction bases numbered 7, after V lost 4 bases and J lost 1 base. The CDR3 sequence is 15 residues long. The CDR3 nucleotides are TGCAGTGCTACACTGACAGGGAGAAGCAATCAGCCCCAGCATTTT. Its translation: CSATLTGRSNQPQHF.

This clonotype occurred many times. The V and J genes are TRBV3-1 and TRBJ1-1; no reliable D call. Trimming left V 4 bases short and J 1 base short, with 7 bases between. From germline, CDR1 is LGHDT and CDR2 YNNKEL (reference sequence). The CDR3 totals 13 residues. CDR3 sequence (DNA): TGTGCCAGCAGCCCAACGTGGAACACTGAAGCTTTCTTT. It specifies CASSPTWNTEAFF.

This clonotype has ten or more counts. The V call is TRBV5-6, the J call TRBJ2-1; the D is unclear. The CDR3 has 13 residues. Germline CDR1 and CDR2: SGHDT and YYEEEE. The V end was cut by 6 bases, the J end by 5 bases, with 12 bases between. This CDR3 is CASTNGPNNEQFF. CDR3 nucleotides: TGTGCCAGCACCAACGGACCTAACAATGAGCAGTTCTTC.

Many counts were recorded for this clonotype. V usage is TRBV6-6 and J usage is TRBJ1-6; TRBD1 is a possible D gene (5 bases). Germline V gives CDR1 MNHNY, CDR2 SVGAGI (reference sequence). The CDR3 contains 14 residues. The V gene lost 2 bases and the J gene lost 9 bases, with 11 bases spanning the gap. CDR3 coding DNA: TGTGCCAGCAGTTACGGGGGATGGGGTTCACCCCTCCACTTT. Translating it yields CASSYGGWGSPLHF.

This clonotype showed up just a few times. The chain employs TRBV6-2 or TRBV6-3 and TRBJ2-1, with 7 bases matching TRBD2. Germline CDR1 MNHEY, CDR2 SVGEGT. After removal of 2 bases from V and 9 bases from J, the junction contained 7 bases not matched to a gene. This CDR3 region has 14 residues. Written as DNA, the CDR3 is TGTGCCAGCAGTTACGGCGGGACTACGGGTGAGCAGTTCTTC. This codes for CASSYGGTTGEQFF.

This clonotype was seen repeatedly, ten times or more. The rearrangement uses TRBV29-1 and TRBJ2-3; D possibly corresponds to TRBD2 (7 bases). The CDR3 is 14 amino acids. CDR1 is SQVTM and CDR2 is ANQGSEA in the germline V gene. V lost 7 bases and J 6 bases, leaving 20 bases between the germline ends. The CDR3 here is CSGRSGGRPDTQYF. The CDR3 bases are TGCAGCGGGCGCTCGGGGGGCCGCCCGGATACGCAGTATTTT.

This clonotype was observed at least ten times. The genes are TRBV19 and TRBJ1-1, with unresolved D. Germline CDR1 is LNHDA and CDR2 is SQIVND (reference sequence). Between the trimmed V and J ends, which lost 4 bases and 0 bases, there was a span of 9 bases. The CDR3 is made up of 14 amino acids. The CDR3 coding sequence is TGTGCCAGTAGTAAGGCAAGAATGAACACTGAAGCTTTCTTT. Residues: CASSKARMNTEAFF.

This clonotype occurred many times. The J gene is TRBJ1-2, the V gene TRBV4-3, with TRBD1 matching 11 bases. The germline V gene encodes CDR1 LGHNA and CDR2 YSLEER. V was pared by 2 bases and J by 8 bases, with 7 bases of the junction left unmatched. The CDR3 is made up of 15 amino acids. In DNA, the CDR3 is TGCGCCAGCAGCCAATACGGACAGGGGGCGTCAGGCTACACCTTC. As protein: CASSQYGQGASGYTF.

This clonotype was observed a single time. The chain employs TRBV6-5 and TRBJ1-2, with 7 bases that match TRBD1. The germline V gene encodes CDR1 MNHEY and CDR2 SVGAGI. This CDR3 contains 15 residues. With 0 bases clipped from V and 2 bases from J, the junction kept 3 bases outside the gene matches. CDR3 amino acids: CASSYSWTGNYGYTF. The DNA of the CDR3 is TGTGCCAGCAGTTACTCTTGGACAGGCAACTATGGCTACACCTTC.

This clonotype appeared many times. The V call is TRBV20-1, the J call TRBJ1-5; no reliable D call. Germline V lookup: CDR1 DFQATT, CDR2 SNEGSKA (reference sequence). The CDR3 covers 14 residues. Deletions cut 1 base from V and 6 bases from J, with 13 bases between. CDR3 nucleotides: TGCAGTGCTAGAGTCATTTTAGAGGGTCAGCCCCAGCATTTT. This encodes CSARVILEGQPQHF.

Details on this clonotype: This may come from a read error, since a much larger clone is one base off. The chain joins TRBV14 to TRBJ2-1; D assignment may be TRBD1 or TRBD2 (7 bases each). Germline-derived CDR1 and CDR2 are SGHDN and FVKESK. The CDR3 is 15 residues long. CDR3 sequence: CASRSQQGRDSEQSF. CDR3 sequence (DNA): TGTGCCAGCAGATCTCAACAGGGGAGGGATAGTGAGCAGTCCTTC.

This clonotype has ten or more counts. The V and J genes are TRBV6-1 and TRBJ2-7; a weak D match, TRBD2 (6 bases). CDR3 length: 13 residues. The V end was cut by 7 bases, the J end by 2 bases, with 12 bases between. Looked up from germline, CDR1 is MNHNS and CDR2 is SASEGT. In DNA form, the CDR3 reads TGTGCCAGCAAGGCTAGCGCACCCTACGAGCAGTACTTC. It yields the protein CASKASAPYEQYF.

This clonotype was observed at least ten times. This rearrangement joins TRBV6-2 or TRBV6-3 to TRBJ2-3; D unresolved. The V gene lost 0 bases and the J gene lost 5 bases, with 9 bases spanning the gap. This CDR3 contains 14 residues. Germline lookup yields CDR1 MNHEY and CDR2 SVGEGT. This CDR3 reads CASSYSIGLDTQYF. The CDR3 bases are TGTGCCAGCAGTTACTCGATTGGTTTAGATACGCAGTATTTT.

This clonotype was picked up many times. CDR3 in amino acids: CASSPHPSGVEQFF. CDR3 bases: TGTGCCAGCTCACCACATCCCTCGGGGGTTGAGCAGTTCTTC. This chain connects TRBV18 to TRBJ2-1; a possible D gene is TRBD2 (6 bases). CDR1 is KGHSH, CDR2 LQKENI, per germline. The germline V and J ends were trimmed by 1 base and 9 bases, with 13 bases remaining between them. The CDR3 contains 14 residues.

This clonotype was recorded many times. The V and J genes are TRBV6-4 and TRBJ2-1, with 8 nucleotides matching TRBD1. The V and J ends lost 0 bases and 6 bases, in that order; junction bases with no gene match: 1. The length of the CDR3 is 14 residues. Germline CDR1 MRHNA, CDR2 SNTAGT. The CDR3 sequence is CASSDSTGGNEQFF. The CDR3, as DNA: TGTGCCAGCAGTGACTCTACAGGGGGCAATGAGCAGTTCTTC.

This clonotype has at least ten counts. J is TRBJ2-3 and V is TRBV7-2; 8 positions match TRBD1. In germline, CDR1 is SGHTA, CDR2 FQGNSA. The CDR3 is 14 residues long. Losses at the gene ends were 4 bases for V and 5 bases for J; bases not matched to a gene: 5. CDR3 nucleotide sequence: TGTGCCAGCAGCTCGGGACAGGCGATAGATACGCAGTATTTT. Protein product: CASSSGQAIDTQYF.

This clonotype was observed a handful of times. This chain connects TRBV7-9 to TRBJ2-1; 7 bases agree with TRBD1. V lost 7 bases and J lost 1; bases outside the gene matches: 4. Germline V gene data show CDR1 as SEHNR and CDR2 as FQNEAQ (reference sequence). This CDR3 spans 14 amino acids. CDR3 protein: CASNKGQSYNEQFF. The CDR3 DNA reads TGTGCCAGCAACAAGGGACAGTCCTACAATGAGCAGTTCTTC.

This clonotype was detected ten times or more. The rearrangement joins TRBV28 to TRBJ2-7; TRBD2 agrees at 15 bases. Germline CDR1 and CDR2: MDHEN and SYDVKM. Trimming removed 6 bases from V and 4 bases from J; junction bases left unmatched: 10. The CDR3 contains 17 residues. CDR3 residues: CASSHSGTSGGKYEQYF. In DNA form, the CDR3 reads TGTGCCAGCAGCCATTCCGGGACTAGCGGGGGGAAATACGAGCAGTACTTC.

This clonotype was observed many times. The rearrangement joins TRBV10-2 to TRBJ2-5, with 15 bases identical to TRBD2. With 8 bases clipped from V and 2 bases from J, the junction kept 9 bases outside the gene matches. The CDR3 has 17 residues. Germline loops: CDR1 WSHSY, CDR2 SAAADI. CDR3 residues: CASSRRTSGGGQETQYF. CDR3 nucleotide sequence: TGCGCCAGCTCCCGCCGGACTAGCGGGGGGGGGCAAGAGACCCAGTACTTC.

There are many counts of this clonotype. The rearrangement links TRBV6-2 or TRBV6-3 to TRBJ1-2; 10 nucleotides match TRBD1. This CDR3 is 15 amino acids long. Trimming removed 5 bases from V and 4 bases from J; junction bases left unmatched: 7. The germline V gene encodes CDR1 MNHEY and CDR2 SVGEGT. CDR3 nucleotide sequence: TGTGCCAGCAGTCACGGGACAGGGGCAGCCTATGGCTACACCTTC. Encoded protein: CASSHGTGAAYGYTF.